These 20 T cell receptor beta chains were all obtained from the same sample, sequenced in a study of blood T cell repertoires in COVID-19. Data came from immunoSEQ multiplex PCR; TCRdb stores just in-frame clones and leaves some out. This table has 200,000 to 250,000 clones, 70% to 90% appearing once. Material for sequencing was peripheral blood. The source is a middle-aged man with COVID-19, enrolled during active disease.

This clone showed up just once. The CDR3 is CASSPPPGTSGFSYNEQFF. As DNA, the CDR3 is TGTGCCAGCTCACCACCACCGGGGACTAGCGGGTTCTCCTACAATGAGCAGTTCTTC. The chain carries TRBV18 and TRBJ2-1; TRBD2 matches at 12 bases. CDR3 length: 19 residues. The V gene's germline CDR1 is KGHSH and CDR2 LQKENI. The ends lost 0 bases at V and 0 bases at J; junction bases unmatched: 6. Together with reference TRBV18 and TRBJ2-1, the CDR3 gives the full variable domain: NAGVMQNPRHLVRRRGQEARLRCSPMKGHSHVYWYRQLPEEGLKFMVYLQKENIIDESGMPKERFSAEFPKEGPSILRIQQVVRGDSAAYFCASSPPPGTSGFSYNEQFFGPGTRLTVL.

The rearrangement uses TRBV7-7 and TRBJ2-5, with 7 bases lining up with TRBD2. The germline CDR1 and CDR2 sequences are SSHAT and FNYEAQ (reference sequence). The CDR3 length is 15 residues. With 4 bases clipped from V and 5 bases from J, the junction kept 10 bases outside the gene matches. The CDR3 spells CASSSSTEGGETQYF. The CDR3 DNA is TGTGCCAGCAGCTCCTCCACGGAGGGAGGGGAGACCCAGTACTTC.

This chain connects TRBV27 to TRBJ1-1; D is possibly TRBD1 (5 bases). Germline lookup yields CDR1 MNHEY and CDR2 SMNVEV (reference sequence). The CDR3 spans 9 residues. V lost 6 bases to trimming and J lost 10 bases, with 6 bases between them. In DNA, the CDR3 is TGTGCCAGCAGGGGGGGAGCTTTCTTT. Its translation is CASRGGAFF.

The V call is TRBV7-9, the J call TRBJ2-5; tentative D call: TRBD2 (5 bases). The CDR3 is 16 residues long. V was clipped by 2 bases and J by 0 bases, with 13 bases between them. The V gene's germline CDR1 is SEHNR and CDR2 FQNEAQ (reference sequence). Here the CDR3 reads CASSLHSAADQETQYF. CDR3 coding DNA: TGTGCCAGCAGCTTACATTCTGCAGCGGACCAAGAGACCCAGTACTTC.

The V call is TRBV5-1, the J call TRBJ2-7; weak D call: TRBD1 (5 bases). CDR1 is SGHRS, CDR2 YFSETQ, per germline. The CDR3 covers 14 residues. V lost 0 bases and J lost 10, with 17 bases in between. The CDR3 nucleotides read TGCGCCAGCAGCTTGGGTCCCGGAAGGGGTTACCAGTACTTC. Its protein is CASSLGPGRGYQYF.

The chain is built from TRBV4-1 and TRBJ1-2, with a weak D call TRBD1 (5 bases). V was trimmed by 3 bases and J by 5 bases, leaving 16 bases between them. The CDR3 contains 15 residues. Germline-derived CDR1 and CDR2 are MGHRA and YSYEKL. This CDR3 is CASSHSLQAKYGYTF. Here the CDR3 DNA reads TGCGCCAGCAGCCACAGTTTACAGGCGAAATATGGCTACACCTTC.

This chain uses TRBV5-1 with TRBJ2-7; D is unclear. The CDR3 has 15 residues. Germline assignment: CDR1 SGHRS and CDR2 YFSETQ. V was shortened by 0 bases and J by 0 bases, with 10 bases between the two germline ends. CDR3 sequence: CASSLDRYDSYEQYF. CDR3 DNA sequence: TGCGCCAGCAGCTTGGATCGCTACGACTCCTACGAGCAGTACTTC. Together with reference TRBV5-1 and TRBJ2-7, the CDR3 gives the full variable domain: KAGVTQTPRYLIKTRGQQVTLSCSPISGHRSVSWYQQTPGQGLQFLFEYFSETQRNKGNFPGRFSGRQFSNSRSEMNVSTLELGDSALYLCASSLDRYDSYEQYFGPGTRLTVT.

This clone was seen only once. The J gene is TRBJ1-6, the V gene TRBV19; D not certain. The V end lost 8 bases, the J end lost 0 bases, and 11 bases lay between the germline ends. The CDR3 extends over 15 amino acids. Germline CDR1 LNHDA, CDR2 SQIVND (reference sequence). CDR3 loop: CASRPPGSYNSPLHF. DNA of the CDR3: TGTGCCAGTCGCCCCCCCGGCTCCTATAATTCACCCCTCCACTTT.

The rearrangement joins TRBV2 to TRBJ2-2; TRBD2 might be the D (6 bases). CDR1 is SNHLY and CDR2 is FYNNEI in the germline V gene. The CDR3 contains 13 residues. Trimming stripped 8 bases from V and 1 base from J, with 8 bases between. The CDR3 region has the DNA TGTGCCAGCCAGACTAGGAACACCGGGGAGCTGTTTTTT. This codes for CASQTRNTGELFF.

This clone was seen just once. The chain couples TRBV18 to TRBJ2-1; the D gene is possibly TRBD2 (7 bases). V was clipped by 3 bases and J by 5 bases, with 17 bases between them. The CDR3 is made up of 16 amino acids. The germline V gene encodes CDR1 KGHSH and CDR2 LQKENI. The CDR3 region is CASSPLPGGRDNEQFF. CDR3 bases: TGTGCCAGCTCACCGCTTCCGGGGGGCAGAGACAATGAGCAGTTCTTC.

The rearrangement uses TRBV7-2 and TRBJ1-5, with 8 bases lining up with TRBD1. With 5 bases clipped from V and 7 bases from J, the junction kept 4 bases outside the gene matches. Germline CDR1 reads SGHTA; CDR2 reads FQGNSA. This CDR3 contains 13 residues. CDR3: CASSPGQGQPQHF. The CDR3 nucleotides read TGTGCCAGCAGCCCAGGACAGGGACAGCCCCAGCATTTT.

The chain joins TRBV7-9 to TRBJ2-1, with D uncertain. CDR1 and CDR2 (germline): SEHNR, FQNEAQ (reference sequence). The germline V and J ends were trimmed by 3 bases and 5 bases, with 11 bases remaining between them. The CDR3 consists of 14 residues. CDR3 nucleotide sequence: TGTGCCAGCAGCTTGGCGCGTACAGACAATGAGCAGTTCTTC. It specifies CASSLARTDNEQFF.

The chain joins TRBV29-1 to TRBJ2-1; a possible D gene is TRBD1 (5 bases). Trimming took off 7 bases at V and 4 bases at J, with 14 bases between the two ends. This CDR3 contains 13 residues. Germline-derived CDR1 and CDR2 are SQVTM and ANQGSEA. As DNA, the CDR3 is TGCAGCGCCGCGCCGACAGCTTACAATGAGCAGTTCTTC. Its translation is CSAAPTAYNEQFF.

This clone was recorded once. The chain is built from TRBV7-4 and TRBJ2-7, with TRBD1 matching 9 bases. The V gene's germline CDR1 is SGHVT and CDR2 SQSDAQ. This CDR3 is built from 15 residues. The V and J ends lost 4 bases and 1 base, in that order; junction bases with no gene match: 5. Here the CDR3 DNA reads TGTGCCAGCAGCTATGGGACAGGGATTTCCTACGAGCAGTACTTC. As protein: CASSYGTGISYEQYF.

The rearrangement joins TRBV27 to TRBJ2-2, with 9 bases lining up with TRBD2. CDR1 and CDR2 from the germline V gene are MNHEY and SMNVEV (reference sequence). Germline trimming cut 2 bases from V and 7 bases from J; bases unmatched to any gene: 17. This CDR3 is 19 amino acids long. CDR3 protein: CASSLRRGTGLALGGELFF. DNA for the CDR3: TGTGCCAGCAGTTTAAGGAGGGGCACGGGACTAGCCTTGGGCGGGGAGCTGTTTTTT.

V and J are TRBV25-1 and TRBJ1-1; possibly TRBD1 for D (6 bases). V was pared by 2 bases and J by 1 base, with 11 bases between. Per the germline V gene, CDR1 is MGHDK and CDR2 is SYGVNS. This CDR3 contains 15 residues. CDR3 coding DNA: TGTGCCAGCAGTGAACCACGGGGACAGAACACTGAAGCTTTCTTT. It yields the protein CASSEPRGQNTEAFF.

V is TRBV7-8 and J is TRBJ2-7, with TRBD2 matching over 16 bases. The CDR3 extends over 17 amino acids. Germline V gene lookup returns CDR1 SGHVS and CDR2 FQNEAQ. Unmatched junction bases numbered 12, after V lost 5 bases and J lost 8 bases. The CDR3 region has the DNA TGTGCCAGCAGCAAGACCGGGACTAGCGGGGGGGGTTTTCAGCAGTACTTC. As protein: CASSKTGTSGGGFQQYF.

The rearrangement uses TRBV5-5 and TRBJ2-5; 11 bases line up with TRBD1. V dropped 4 bases and J dropped 5; count of bases not matched to a gene: 7. Germline values: CDR1 SGHKS, CDR2 YYEKEE (reference sequence). The CDR3 is 15 amino acids. The CDR3 DNA is TGTGCCAGCAGCCTAGGGACAGGGGGGAAGGAGACCCAGTACTTC. Protein: CASSLGTGGKETQYF.

The chain couples TRBV5-1 to TRBJ2-5, with no clear D. Germline V lookup: CDR1 SGHRS, CDR2 YFSETQ. V lost 2 bases, J lost 5 bases, and 16 bases lay in between. There are 15 residues in the CDR3. The CDR3 sequence is CASSFRQVDQETQYF. The CDR3 bases are TGCGCCAGCAGCTTTAGACAAGTCGATCAGGAGACCCAGTACTTC. The variable domain in full, with the rest retrieved from reference TRBV5-1 and TRBJ2-5, is KAGVTQTPRYLIKTRGQQVTLSCSPISGHRSVSWYQQTPGQGLQFLFEYFSETQRNKGNFPGRFSGRQFSNSRSEMNVSTLELGDSALYLCASSFRQVDQETQYFGPGTRLLVL.

The CDR3 nucleotides read TGCGCCAGCACCCAGGGAGAGGGGGAACTATGCTACACCTTC. This translates into CASTQGEGELCYTF. V usage is TRBV23-1 and J usage is TRBJ1-2, with D maybe TRBD1 (6 bases). TRBV23-1 is an open reading frame whose function is uncertain. V gave up 7 bases and J gave up 9 bases, with 21 bases separating them. The CDR3 runs 14 residues.